Below, 14 T cell receptor beta chains from the same sample are listed, as sequenced in a study of early stage breast cancer tumors. Sequencing was performed with immunoSEQ multiplex PCR; in TCRdb, only in-frame clones are kept and a portion is missing. The data contain about 63,000 clones, roughly 80% of them singletons. Source material: blood. These receptors originate from a person aged 30 to 39 with breast cancer.

The CDR3 DNA sequence: TGTGCCAGCAGTTTAATAGGGTCCAGGGGTGGCCCAGACACCGGGGAGCTGTTTTTT. Its translation is CASSLIGSRGGPDTGELFF. The rearrangement links TRBV27 to TRBJ2-2; maybe TRBD1 (6 bases). The CDR3 is made up of 19 amino acids. V gave up 2 bases and J gave up 3 bases, with 22 bases separating them. Germline V lookup: CDR1 MNHEY, CDR2 SMNVEV (reference sequence).

Only one count was recorded for this clone. CDR3 in DNA: TGTGCCAGCAGCCCCCGGACTAGCGGGGGTAATGAGCAGTTCTTC. Translating it yields CASSPRTSGGNEQFF. The gene calls are TRBV7-2 and TRBJ2-1; 13 bases agree with TRBD2. The CDR3 contains 15 residues. V shed 5 bases and J 7 bases; nucleotides not matched to a gene: 5. CDR1 SGHTA and CDR2 FQGNSA come from the germline V gene. The complete variable domain, with remaining parts taken from reference TRBV7-2 and TRBJ2-1, reads GAGVSQSPSNKVTEKGKDVELRCDPISGHTALYWYRQSLGQGLEFLIYFQGNSAPDKSGLPSDRFSAERTGGSVSTLTIQRTQQEDSAVYLCASSPRTSGGNEQFFGPGTRLTVL.

The J gene is TRBJ2-7, the V gene TRBV19, with 11 bases matching TRBD1. Germline CDR1 is LNHDA and CDR2 is SQIVND (reference sequence). The CDR3 contains 15 residues. V gave up 10 bases and J gave up 3 bases; unmatched junction bases: 11. The chain's CDR3 is CATQMGQGEGYEQYF. The CDR3 nucleotides read TGTGCCACCCAGATGGGACAGGGGGAAGGCTACGAGCAGTACTTC.

The chain is built from TRBV19 and TRBJ2-3; 9 bases are a match to TRBD1. Losses at the gene ends were 3 bases for V and 2 bases for J; bases not matched to a gene: 6. Germline-derived CDR1 and CDR2 are LNHDA and SQIVND (reference sequence). This CDR3 is built from 16 residues. The CDR3 sequence: CASSIRQGVSTDTQYF. Written as DNA, the CDR3 is TGTGCCAGTAGTATTCGACAGGGGGTTTCCACAGATACGCAGTATTTT.

V gene TRBV2 combines with J gene TRBJ2-1; no clear D gene. The V gene's germline CDR1 is SNHLY and CDR2 FYNNEI. Trimming cost V 2 bases and J 4 bases, with 9 bases left between them. The CDR3 is made up of 14 amino acids. In nucleotides, the CDR3 is TGTGCCAGCAGTGAAAGGTTCTATTACAATGAGCAGTTCTTC. The encoded protein is CASSERFYYNEQFF. Full variable domain (outside the CDR3, taken from reference TRBV2 and TRBJ2-1): EPEVTQTPSHQVTQMGQEVILRCVPISNHLYFYWYRQILGQKVEFLVSFYNNEISEKSEIFDDQFSVERPDGSNFTLKIRSTKLEDSAMYFCASSERFYYNEQFFGPGTRLTVL.

The gene calls are TRBV6-1 and TRBJ2-1, with D perhaps matching TRBD1 or TRBD2 (5 bases each). Trimming shortened V by 8 bases and J by 6 bases, and 14 bases separated the two germline ends. Germline assignment: CDR1 MNHNS and CDR2 SASEGT. The CDR3 length is 13 residues. CDR3: CASPGLGPNEQFF. The DNA for the CDR3 is TGTGCCAGCCCGGGTCTGGGACCCAATGAGCAGTTCTTC.

This chain connects TRBV6-5 to TRBJ2-3; TRBD1 might be the D (5 bases). Between the trimmed V and J ends, which lost 5 bases and 6 bases, there was a span of 6 bases. Germline V gene lookup returns CDR1 MNHEY and CDR2 SVGAGI. The CDR3 has 11 residues. The CDR3 loop is CASSRQDTQYF. In nucleotides, the CDR3 is TGTGCCAGCAGTCGACAGGATACGCAGTATTTT.

V usage is TRBV18 and J usage is TRBJ2-4, with 8 bases identical to TRBD1. CDR1 KGHSH and CDR2 LQKENI come from the germline V gene. V was clipped by 3 bases and J by 13 bases; unmatched bases: 8. CDR3 length: 13 amino acids. CDR3 residues: CASSPDAGTGQYF. The DNA for the CDR3 is TGTGCCAGCTCACCGGATGCCGGGACAGGCCAGTACTTC.

This clone was found a few times. The chain couples TRBV4-1 to TRBJ2-1, with TRBD2 matching 10 bases. Looked up from germline, CDR1 is MGHRA and CDR2 is YSYEKL. CDR3 length: 15 amino acids. After removal of 4 bases from V and 7 bases from J, the junction contained 7 bases not matched to a gene. CDR3 loop: CASSPGLAGENEQFF. Written as DNA, the CDR3 is TGCGCCAGCAGCCCTGGGCTAGCGGGAGAAAATGAGCAGTTCTTC.

The chain carries TRBV4-2 and TRBJ2-1; TRBD2 aligns across 11 bases. The germline V gene has CDR1 LGHNA and CDR2 YNFKEQ. This CDR3 spans 17 amino acids. V gave up 0 bases and J gave up 4 bases; unmatched junction bases: 5. CDR3 sequence reads: CASSQELLAGGYNEQFF. The CDR3 DNA reads TGTGCCAGCAGCCAAGAATTGCTAGCGGGAGGATACAATGAGCAGTTCTTC.

The chain uses TRBV2 and TRBJ1-6, with 8 bases that match TRBD1. CDR3 size: 14 residues. The junction had 3 bases not matched to a gene; V was cut back by 7 bases and J by 4 bases. Germline V gives CDR1 SNHLY, CDR2 FYNNEI. CDR3 region: CASIWDRYNSPLHF. The CDR3 DNA is TGTGCCAGCATTTGGGACAGGTATAATTCACCCCTCCACTTT.

The chain has TRBV13 and TRBJ2-1; D gene ambiguous. V lost 8 bases and J 8 bases, leaving 22 bases between the germline ends. The CDR3 covers 15 residues. CDR1 is PRHDT and CDR2 is FYEKMQ in the germline V gene (reference sequence). This CDR3 is CASAATGALGDEQFF. The CDR3 DNA reads TGTGCCAGCGCCGCTACGGGCGCCCTTGGAGATGAGCAGTTCTTC.

This chain uses TRBV28 with TRBJ2-7; D possibly corresponds to TRBD1 (6 bases). CDR1 and CDR2 (germline): MDHEN, SYDVKM. The CDR3 is 13 amino acids. Deletions cut 7 bases from V and 12 bases from J, with 22 bases between. CDR3 sequence: CASKGGSDSSVYF. The CDR3 bases are TGTGCCAGCAAAGGGGGAAGCGACTCGAGTGTGTACTTC.

J is TRBJ1-4 and V is TRBV5-8, with TRBD1 as a possible D gene (5 bases). The CDR3 sequence is 14 residues long. Germline assignment: CDR1 SGHTS and CDR2 YDEGEE. The germline V and J ends were trimmed by 3 bases and 8 bases, with 14 bases remaining between them. The CDR3 nucleotides read TGTGCCAGCAGCTGGCGGGACCGGGAGGAAAAACTGTTTTTT. This gives the protein CASSWRDREEKLFF.